This T cell receptor (beta chain) was profiled in a study of regulatory dendritic cells for organ transplantation (dated by TCRdb to the late 2010s). Broadly, across the study: Sorted naive and memory CD4+ and CD8+ T cells had their TCRbeta repertoires sequenced both before and after allostimulation with either regulatory or mature dendritic cells. The full study reports these points: Only a couple of subjects were sequenced, and considerable between-individual heterogeneity in the alloreactive memory CD8+ T cell pool was noted by the authors. Of the resting subsets, memory CD8+ T cells had the largest number of alloreactive TCR clonotypes. In both subjects, allostimulation led to expansion of memory CD8+ clones, although regulatory dendritic cells appeared to cause more limited expansion than mature dendritic cells did. The repertoires of naive CD4+ and CD8+ T cells were highly diverse, while memory cell repertoires were less diverse, with memory CD8+ cells being the most oligoclonal.

The TCRbeta CDR3 regions were amplified in a multiplexed two-step PCR with Vbeta-specific forward primers and Jbeta-specific reverse primers. Through the immunoSEQ service, TCRbeta libraries were sequenced on an Illumina instrument. For the original study's pipeline: IMGT annotation was used to assign V, D and J genes, and synthetic CDR3 analogues were used to correct the counts for multiplex PCR bias. In the immunoSEQ Analyzer, repertoire clonality was calculated as one minus normalized Shannon entropy. Fisher's exact test with Benjamini-Hochberg false discovery rate control was used to define clonal expansion, with two-tailed P<0.01. TCRdb took over this immuneACCESS table, retaining in-frame rearrangements with V and J assigned. Such tables are incomplete; in checked studies, under half of the missing clones stem from an unresolved V gene, and the remainder is unexplained. V and J calls and clone size are given by that table; D and trimming were obtained from the DNA. In all, the sample holds about 28,000 clones, and around 80% of those were seen once. The top ten clonotypes cover approximately 0.094% of the sample.

This clone showed up just a few times. No cognate antigen has been identified for it. The record has no base qualities; no much larger clone is one base away. Naive T cells were sorted as CD45RA+ and memory T cells as CD45RO+ CD4+ or CD8+ cells by FACS. A couple of healthy control subjects provided the T cells used for TCR sequencing. Unstimulated sorted T cell subsets served as baseline controls for the mixed lymphocyte reactions. Genomic DNA was extracted with the Qiagen DNeasy Blood & Tissue Kit. The germline V gene supplies CDR1 LGHNA and CDR2 YSLEER. For this chain, trimming is 0 bases at the V end and 9 bases at the J end, and the number of junction bases without a gene match is 5. The CDR3 has 16 amino acids, counting the end cysteine and phenylalanine. The sequence is cut down to CDR3 DNA, 48 bases in frame from base 1.

Sequencing input: naive CD4+ T cells from blood. In light of the paper, this sample's cell subset or site label describes: CD45RA+ naive T cells. This receptor was obtained from a human donor in good health. The chain uses TRBV4-3 and TRBJ1-6; 10 central bases correspond to TRBD1. The nucleotides read TGCGCCAGCAGCCAAGATGGACAGGGGGTTGGTTCACCCCTCCACTTT. Translation gives CASSQDGQGVGSPLHF.